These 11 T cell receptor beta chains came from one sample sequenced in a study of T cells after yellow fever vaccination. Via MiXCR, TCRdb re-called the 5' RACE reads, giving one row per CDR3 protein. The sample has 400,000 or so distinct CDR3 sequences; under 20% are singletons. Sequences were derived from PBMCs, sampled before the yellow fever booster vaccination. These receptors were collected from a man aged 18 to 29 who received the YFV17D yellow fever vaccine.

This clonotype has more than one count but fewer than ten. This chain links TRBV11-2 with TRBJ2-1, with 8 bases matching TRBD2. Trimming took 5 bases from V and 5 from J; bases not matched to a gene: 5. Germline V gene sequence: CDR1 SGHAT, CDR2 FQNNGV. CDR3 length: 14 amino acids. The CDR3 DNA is TGTGCCAGCAGCCGACTAGCGAGTAACAATGAGCAGTTCTTC. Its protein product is CASSRLASNNEQFF.

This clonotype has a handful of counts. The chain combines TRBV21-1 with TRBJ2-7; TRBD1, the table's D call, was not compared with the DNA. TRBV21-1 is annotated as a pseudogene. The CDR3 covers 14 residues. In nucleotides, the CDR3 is TGTGCCAGCAGCCCATCAAGCAGGGCCTACGAGCAGTACTTC. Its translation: CASSPSSRAYEQYF.

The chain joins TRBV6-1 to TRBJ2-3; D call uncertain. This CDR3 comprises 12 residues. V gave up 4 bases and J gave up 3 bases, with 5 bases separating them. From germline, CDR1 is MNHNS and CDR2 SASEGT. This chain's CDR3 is CASSVTTDTQYF. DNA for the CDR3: TGTGCCAGCAGTGTGACGACAGATACGCAGTATTTT.

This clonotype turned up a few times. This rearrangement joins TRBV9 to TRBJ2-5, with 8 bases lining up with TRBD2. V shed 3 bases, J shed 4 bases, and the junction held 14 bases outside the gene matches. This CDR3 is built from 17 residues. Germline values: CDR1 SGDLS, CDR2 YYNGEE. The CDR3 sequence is CASSGTARTGLGETQYF. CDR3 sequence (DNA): TGTGCCAGCAGCGGCACCGCTAGGACGGGACTAGGAGAGACCCAGTACTTC.

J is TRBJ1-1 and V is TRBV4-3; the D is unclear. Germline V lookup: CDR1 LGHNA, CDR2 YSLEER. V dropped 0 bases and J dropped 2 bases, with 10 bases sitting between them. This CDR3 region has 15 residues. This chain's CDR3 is CASSQDRIPNTEAFF. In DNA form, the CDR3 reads TGCGCCAGCAGCCAAGATAGGATACCTAACACTGAAGCTTTCTTT.

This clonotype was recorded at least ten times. The CDR3 DNA reads TGCAGCGTTTACCTACCCTCAGGGTCCCAGTACTTC. It yields the protein CSVYLPSGSQYF. This rearrangement joins TRBV29-1 to TRBJ2-5, with D perhaps matching TRBD1 (5 bases). Germline-derived CDR1 and CDR2 are SQVTM and ANQGSEA. This CDR3 is 12 amino acids long. V lost 5 bases and J lost 9, with 16 bases in between.

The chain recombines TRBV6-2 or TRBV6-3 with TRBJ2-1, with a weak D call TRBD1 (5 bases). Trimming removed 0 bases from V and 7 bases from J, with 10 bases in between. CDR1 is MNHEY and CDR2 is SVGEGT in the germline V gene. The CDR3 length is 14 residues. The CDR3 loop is CASSYSSGRNEQFF. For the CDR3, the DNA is TGTGCCAGCAGTTACTCGTCAGGGCGGAATGAGCAGTTCTTC.

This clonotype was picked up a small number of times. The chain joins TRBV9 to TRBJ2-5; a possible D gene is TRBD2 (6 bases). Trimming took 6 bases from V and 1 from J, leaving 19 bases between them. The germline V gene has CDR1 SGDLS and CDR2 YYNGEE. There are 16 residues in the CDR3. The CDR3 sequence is CASTKSGAGSQETQYF. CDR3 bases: TGTGCCAGCACAAAAAGTGGGGCGGGGAGCCAAGAGACCCAGTACTTC.

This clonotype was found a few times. CDR3 DNA: TGCGCCAGCAGCCCCGGGGCACTAGCGGGGGTCCAAGAGACCCAGTACTTC. As protein: CASSPGALAGVQETQYF. This chain uses TRBV5-1 with TRBJ2-5, with TRBD2 identical over 11 bases. The CDR3 covers 17 residues. V gave up 4 bases and J gave up 1 base; unmatched junction bases: 9. In germline, CDR1 is SGHRS, CDR2 YFSETQ.

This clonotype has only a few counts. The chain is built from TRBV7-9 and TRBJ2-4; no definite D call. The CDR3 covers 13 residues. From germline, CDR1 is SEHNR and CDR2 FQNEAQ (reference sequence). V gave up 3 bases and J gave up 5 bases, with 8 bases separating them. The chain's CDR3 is CASSFYAENIQYF. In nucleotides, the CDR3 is TGTGCCAGCAGCTTTTACGCAGAAAACATTCAGTACTTC.

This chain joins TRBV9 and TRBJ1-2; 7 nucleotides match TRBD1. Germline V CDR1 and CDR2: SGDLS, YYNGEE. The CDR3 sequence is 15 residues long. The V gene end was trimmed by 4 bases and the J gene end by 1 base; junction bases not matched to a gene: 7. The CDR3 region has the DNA TGTGCCAGCAGCCTCGAACAGGGGCTTAACTATGGCTACACCTTC. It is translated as CASSLEQGLNYGYTF.